This entry features one TCR beta chain sequence. The sample comes from a study of T cells and Merkel cell carcinoma outcomes. Assay used: immunoSEQ multiplex PCR; TCRdb lists only in-frame clones, some missing. This sample has a few hundred clones, with over 75% found just once. Sequenced input: tumor tissue from Merkel cell carcinoma. This sequence was found in a human donor with Merkel cell carcinoma.

The CDR3 DNA sequence: TGCAGTGCTCCGCGTTCGGGGGGCTACACCTTC. It codes for CSAPRSGGYTF. The chain has TRBV20-1 and TRBJ1-2, with D hard to call. This CDR3 region has 11 residues. The germline V gene encodes CDR1 DFQATT and CDR2 SNEGSKA (reference sequence). The V end was cut by 5 bases, the J end by 8 bases, with 12 bases between.